This T cell receptor beta chain derives from a study of CXCR3-negative and CXCR3-positive naive CD8 T cells. Researchers sorted more than 250,000 cells of each CD8+ T cell subset in triplicate. Phenotypically, naive CD8+ T cells corresponded to CD45RO-CCR7+CD27+CD95-. The CDR3 sequence is 20 residues long. The V gene's germline CDR1 is MDHEN and CDR2 SYDVKM. Concerning this clonotype itself: Its antigen remains unidentified.

5' RACE with UMI labels generated the TRB cDNA libraries. TCRdb reanalyzed the 5' RACE reads, giving one entry per CDR3 protein sequence and no DNA. This table lists 65,000 to 85,000 distinct CDR3 sequences. Findings and limits, study-wide: TRBV-TRBJ usage was alike in naive CXCR3-negative and CXCR3-positive cells but differed in memory cells. CXCR3-positive naive cells carried more hydrophobic TRB CDR3s than CXCR3-negative naive cells did.

The chain combines TRBV28 with TRBJ2-3; TCRdb's D call, TRBD2, is unchecked because there is no DNA. The sequence was collected from a human donor in good health. Some clones in this sample may be carry-over from other donors' samples. The source material was naive CXCR3- CD8+ T cells from blood. Regarding subset: CD45RO-CCR7+CD27+CD95- naive CD8+ T cells lacking CXCR3 (TNR3-). This chain's CDR3 is CASSLPRLGTLAGVRDTQYF.